This TCR beta chain comes out of a study of HIV-infected patients and healthy controls. The study's findings and limits: MAIT alpha-chain CDR3s were frequent in healthy controls, depleted in HIV+.

500 ng RNA was reverse transcribed with alpha and beta constant-region primers. Each of the alpha and beta chains got its own library through chain-specific third strand synthesis with indices. Two random hexamers, added before amplification and joined, formed each molecule's 12-nucleotide barcode. TCRdb redid the calling of the 5' RACE reads with MiXCR, one entry per CDR3 protein. The repertoire holds some 20,000 distinct CDR3 sequences, under 9% seen once, with around 21% in the top ten. Trimming took off 7 bases at V and 5 bases at J, with 21 bases between the two ends. This CDR3 has 15 residues. CDR1 and CDR2 from the germline V gene are MDHEN and SYDVKM. This clonotype showed up many times. Its matching antigen is unknown. Antiretroviral therapy had run roughly three months, about 14 weeks, before follow-up blood collection. The repertoire came from unfractionated whole blood and reflected all unsorted peripheral T cells.

The sequencing used blood, collected during antiretroviral therapy. This TCR was recovered from an adult with HIV infection. The V and J genes are TRBV28 and TRBJ2-7; D is tentatively TRBD1 or TRBD2 (5 bases each). The CDR3, as DNA: TGTGCCAGCACTCTACCAGGGTCGGGGTATGACGAGCAGTACTTC. Translation gives CASTLPGSGYDEQYF.